One sample yielded the 24 T cell receptor beta chains listed below, sequenced in a study of CD4+ T cells in melanoma. Profiled with immunoSEQ multiplex PCR; TCRdb holds only in-frame clones, not every one. The sample shows tens of thousands of clones, roughly two thirds of them seen only once. The sample was tumor tissue. The receptors were sampled from a human donor with melanoma.

This chain joins TRBV4-2 and TRBJ1-2, with unresolved D. The CDR3 contains 14 residues. Germline loops: CDR1 LGHNA, CDR2 YNFKEQ. Trimming took 0 bases from V and 0 from J, leaving 5 bases between them. The CDR3 DNA is TGTGCCAGCAGCCAAGAATCAGCTAACTATGGCTACACCTTC. It is translated as CASSQESANYGYTF.

The V gene is TRBV6-1, the J gene TRBJ2-1; D not certain. There are 15 residues in the CDR3. V was cut by 1 base and J by 0 bases, with 7 bases left in between. Germline V lookup: CDR1 MNHNS, CDR2 SASEGT. The CDR3 region has the DNA TGTGCCAGCAGTGAAGACCCAGGCTCCTACAATGAGCAGTTCTTC. Translated: CASSEDPGSYNEQFF.

The chain employs TRBV27 and TRBJ2-5; no definite D call. This CDR3 is 13 amino acids long. The ends were cut back, 0 bases at V and 7 bases at J, with 9 bases in the middle. Germline CDR1 reads MNHEY; CDR2 reads SMNVEV (reference sequence). CDR3 amino acids: CASSLSARGTQYF. For the CDR3, the DNA is TGTGCCAGCAGTTTATCGGCCCGAGGGACCCAGTACTTC.

V usage is TRBV5-6 and J usage is TRBJ1-2; D is unresolved. The CDR3 sequence is 13 residues long. Germline values: CDR1 SGHDT, CDR2 YYEEEE. Trimming took off 4 bases at V and 4 bases at J, with 11 bases between the two ends. The CDR3 nucleotides are TGTGCCAGCAGCCCGGGGTCGTCCTATGGCTACACCTTC. Its translation: CASSPGSSYGYTF. The whole variable domain, remainder taken from reference TRBV5-6 and TRBJ1-2, is DAGVTQSPTHLIKTRGQQVTLRCSPKSGHDTVSWYQQALGQGPQFIFQYYEEEERQRGNFPDRFSGHQFPNYSSELNVNALLLGDSALYLCASSPGSSYGYTFGSGTRLTVV.

The DNA for the CDR3 is TGTGCCAGCAGTGAAGTACAGCCCACAGATACGCAGTATTTT. The encoded protein is CASSEVQPTDTQYF. V is TRBV6-1 and J is TRBJ2-3; no definite D call. The CDR3 totals 14 residues. Trimming took 1 base from V and 2 from J, leaving 7 bases between them. The germline CDR1 and CDR2 sequences are MNHNS and SASEGT.

This clone was observed at least ten times. This chain joins TRBV5-1 and TRBJ1-2, with unresolved D. The germline V and J ends were trimmed by 2 bases and 2 bases, with 10 bases remaining between them. The CDR3 extends over 14 amino acids. Looked up from germline, CDR1 is SGHRS and CDR2 is YFSETQ. For the CDR3, the DNA is TGCGCCAGCAGCTTCGCGTCGGAAAACTATGGCTACACCTTC. As protein: CASSFASENYGYTF.

J is TRBJ2-7 and V is TRBV5-4, with 9 positions matching TRBD1. The CDR3 has 15 residues. Germline values: CDR1 SGHNT, CDR2 YYREEE (reference sequence). V dropped 4 bases and J dropped 0; count of bases not matched to a gene: 5. The CDR3 is CASSRDRANSYEQYF. The CDR3 DNA is TGTGCCAGCAGCCGGGACAGGGCAAACTCCTACGAGCAGTACTTC.

On this clone: Other DNA sequences in this specimen translate into the identical CDR3. The chain joins TRBV27 to TRBJ1-1; TRBD1 might be the D (5 bases). Germline V gene data show CDR1 as MNHEY and CDR2 as SMNVEV (reference sequence). The CDR3 spans 14 residues. V shed 5 bases and J shed 0 bases, with 10 bases lying between them. The CDR3 here is CASSPGTVNTEAFF. The CDR3 bases are TGTGCCAGCAGTCCAGGGACGGTGAACACTGAAGCTTTCTTT.

This rearrangement joins TRBV4-2 to TRBJ1-2; weak D call: TRBD1 (5 bases). Germline V gene sequence: CDR1 LGHNA, CDR2 YNFKEQ. The CDR3 runs to 16 residues. Trimming took off 1 base at V and 3 bases at J, with 15 bases between the two ends. This CDR3 is CASSQALVAGHYGYTF. As DNA, the CDR3 is TGTGCCAGCAGCCAAGCTCTCGTTGCAGGGCACTATGGCTACACCTTC.

This clone appeared once. V usage is TRBV11-2 and J usage is TRBJ2-7; TRBD2 agrees at 8 bases. The germline V gene has CDR1 SGHAT and CDR2 FQNNGV. Trimming cost V 5 bases and J 0 bases; bases outside gene matches: 9. This CDR3 contains 16 residues. The CDR3 loop reads CASSLRVAGYSYEQYF. CDR3 bases: TGTGCCAGCAGCCTAAGGGTAGCGGGATACTCCTACGAGCAGTACTTC.

About this clone: An end of the junction does not agree with germline; a read error may underlie this. V usage is TRBV7-7 and J usage is TRBJ2-2, with D unclear. Germline V lookup: CDR1 SSHAT, CDR2 FNYEAQ (reference sequence). The CDR3 is made up of 13 amino acids. The CDR3 sequence is CASSLAGHRELFF. CDR3 bases: TGTGCTAGCAGCTTAGCCGGCCACCGCGAGCTGTTTTTT. Full variable domain (remainder filled in from reference TRBV7-7 and TRBJ2-2): GAGVSQSPRYKVTKRGQDVTLRCDPISSHATLYWYQQALGQGPEFLTYFNYEAQPDKSGLPSDRFSAERPEGSISTLTIQRTEQRDSAMYRCASSLAGHRELFFGEGSRLTVL.

The rearrangement uses TRBV7-2 and TRBJ2-7, with 9 bases fitting TRBD1. Trimming cost V 1 base and J 5 bases; bases outside gene matches: 9. The CDR3 runs to 16 residues. The V gene's germline CDR1 is SGHTA and CDR2 FQGNSA. CDR3 DNA: TGTGCCAGCAGCTTAGTAGGAGCGGACAGGGGTCACGAGCAGTACTTC. Translating it yields CASSLVGADRGHEQYF.

The V call is TRBV6-1, the J call TRBJ2-5; D gene uncertain. From germline, CDR1 is MNHNS and CDR2 SASEGT. V was pared by 1 base and J by 5 bases, with 14 bases between. The CDR3 extends over 15 amino acids. The chain's CDR3 is CASSEGKRLQETQYF. The CDR3 DNA reads as TGTGCCAGCAGTGAAGGAAAGCGATTGCAGGAGACCCAGTACTTC.

The chain employs TRBV7-9 and TRBJ2-1; 7 bases align to TRBD1. CDR1 and CDR2 (germline): SEHNR, FQNEAQ (reference sequence). V lost 5 bases and J lost 7; bases outside the gene matches: 14. The length of the CDR3 is 16 residues. The CDR3 bases are TGTGCCAGCAGCCCGAACCCCCAGGGGGATTGGAATGAGCAGTTCTTC. It is translated as CASSPNPQGDWNEQFF.

In its sample, this clone was seen many times. The chain couples TRBV28 to TRBJ2-1, with 8 bases fitting TRBD2. The V and J ends lost 8 bases and 4 bases, in that order; junction bases with no gene match: 7. The germline V gene encodes CDR1 MDHEN and CDR2 SYDVKM. The CDR3 is 14 residues long. CDR3: CASGWRGAYNEQFF. CDR3 nucleotide sequence: TGTGCCAGCGGTTGGCGGGGGGCGTACAATGAGCAGTTCTTC.

CDR3 nucleotides: TGTGCCAGCAGTTATGGACTAGCAAGCTCCTACGAGCAGTACTTC. Amino acid sequence: CASSYGLASSYEQYF. The chain has TRBV5-5 and TRBJ2-7; 8 nucleotides align to TRBD2. The CDR3 runs to 15 residues. Losses at the gene ends were 5 bases for V and 0 bases for J; bases not matched to a gene: 7. The germline gives CDR1 SGHKS, CDR2 YYEKEE (reference sequence).

The rearrangement links TRBV9 to TRBJ2-5; 7 nucleotides match TRBD1. The junction had 1 base not matched to a gene; V was cut back by 5 bases and J by 3 bases. The germline V gene encodes CDR1 SGDLS and CDR2 YYNGEE. This CDR3 spans 12 amino acids. The DNA for the CDR3 is TGTGCCAGCAGGGGGACAGAAGAGACCCAGTACTTC. This gives the protein CASRGTEETQYF.

The V call is TRBV7-3, the J call TRBJ1-6; possibly TRBD1 for D (6 bases). Trimming stripped 4 bases from V and 7 bases from J, with 8 bases between. Germline values: CDR1 SGHTA, CDR2 FQGTGA. This CDR3 has 13 amino acids. The DNA of the CDR3 is TGTGCCAGCAGCTCTACAGGGAATTCACCCCTCCACTTT. It translates to CASSSTGNSPLHF.

The chain links TRBV28 to TRBJ1-6; D might be TRBD1 (5 bases). The CDR3 consists of 15 residues. The V gene's germline CDR1 is MDHEN and CDR2 SYDVKM. V lost 6 bases, J lost 10 bases, and 19 bases lay in between. CDR3 sequence (DNA): TGTGCCAGCAGCAGTACCGGGACGGCAAACTCACCCCTCCACTTT. It specifies CASSSTGTANSPLHF.

In its sample, this clone was seen a few times. The chain is built from TRBV5-6 and TRBJ2-2; a weak D match, TRBD2 (6 bases). Trimming shortened V by 8 bases and J by 3 bases, and 11 bases separated the two germline ends. Per germline, CDR1 SGHDT and CDR2 YYEEEE. This CDR3 contains 13 residues. In DNA, the CDR3 is TGTGCCAGTCAGGGAGGACACACCGGGGAGCTGTTTTTT. Its protein is CASQGGHTGELFF.

This sequence joins TRBV4-2 and TRBJ2-7; 9 bases are shared with TRBD1. CDR3 length: 14 residues. Looked up from germline, CDR1 is LGHNA and CDR2 is YNFKEQ. Trimming took 2 bases from V and 3 from J; bases not matched to a gene: 2. The CDR3 nucleotides read TGTGCCAGCAGCCAAAAGACAGGGGGCTACGAGCAGTACTTC. Translated: CASSQKTGGYEQYF.

This clone rates as medium-sized. This chain uses TRBV7-8 with TRBJ1-5; D unresolved. The CDR3 sequence is 14 residues long. Trimming removed 1 base from V and 6 bases from J, with 10 bases in between. CDR1 is SGHVS and CDR2 is FQNEAQ in the germline V gene. The CDR3 region is CASSLGNVGQPQHF. CDR3 DNA: TGTGCCAGCAGCTTAGGAAACGTAGGTCAGCCCCAGCATTTT. Complete variable domain (other parts from reference TRBV7-8 and TRBJ1-5): GAGVSQSPRYKVAKRGQDVALRCDPISGHVSLFWYQQALGQGPEFLTYFQNEAQLDKSGLPSDRFFAERPEGSVSTLKIQRTQQEDSAVYLCASSLGNVGQPQHFGDGTRLSIL.

This clone occurred many times. The V call is TRBV7-9, the J call TRBJ2-5; D ambiguous. The CDR3 contains 13 residues. The ends were cut back, 6 bases at V and 1 base at J, with 9 bases in the middle. Germline CDR1 is SEHNR and CDR2 is FQNEAQ (reference sequence). The CDR3 DNA sequence: TGTGCCAGCAGTCAACTGAGCCAAGAGACCCAGTACTTC. It codes for CASSQLSQETQYF.

This clone has ten or more counts. The chain links TRBV4-1 to TRBJ1-4; D remains unclear. The CDR3 has 9 residues. Trimming took off 9 bases at V and 8 bases at J, with 4 bases between the two ends. In germline, CDR1 is MGHRA, CDR2 YSYEKL. The CDR3 DNA follows: TGCGCCAGAGGAGAAAAACTGTTTTTT. It codes for CARGEKLFF.